This entry is about one T cell receptor (beta chain). Its target is unknown. This entry belongs to a study of shared clonotypes between healthy human individuals. General study results and limits: Sampling was confined to blood; repertoires within tissues likely differ.

The input for sorted-subset replicate PCRs was approximately 190 ng DNA, about 30,000 T cell genomes. Original methodology: Filtering differed since immunoSEQ provided only junctions, with no quality scores. Clones were sequenced by immunoSEQ multiplex PCR, and TCRdb holds only the in-frame ones, with some missing. The V and J calls and the clone size are those of that table, but D and trimming were determined from the DNA. The sample shows over 2 million clones, 85% to 95% of them seen only once. V dropped 5 bases and J dropped 1; count of bases not matched to a gene: 5. The germline CDR1 and CDR2 sequences are SGHTA and FQGTGA. There are 15 residues in the CDR3. CD45RA-negative memory and CD45RA+ naive subsets were split from the CD4+ cells.

The sequenced material came from naive CD4+ T cells sorted from blood. Regarding subset: CD45RA+ positively selected. The clonotype comes from a young man in good health. The rearrangement uses TRBV7-3 and TRBJ2-5; 9 bases are shared with TRBD2. CDR3 amino acids: CASSPGLALQETQYF. DNA of the CDR3: TGTGCCAGCAGCCCTGGACTAGCGCTCCAAGAGACCCAGTACTTC. The variable domain in full, completed from reference TRBV7-3 and TRBJ2-5, reads GAGVSQTPSNKVTEKGKYVELRCDPISGHTALYWYRQSLGQGPEFLIYFQGTGAADDSGLPNDRFFAVRPEGSVSTLKIQRTERGDSAVYLCASSPGLALQETQYFGPGTRLLVL.